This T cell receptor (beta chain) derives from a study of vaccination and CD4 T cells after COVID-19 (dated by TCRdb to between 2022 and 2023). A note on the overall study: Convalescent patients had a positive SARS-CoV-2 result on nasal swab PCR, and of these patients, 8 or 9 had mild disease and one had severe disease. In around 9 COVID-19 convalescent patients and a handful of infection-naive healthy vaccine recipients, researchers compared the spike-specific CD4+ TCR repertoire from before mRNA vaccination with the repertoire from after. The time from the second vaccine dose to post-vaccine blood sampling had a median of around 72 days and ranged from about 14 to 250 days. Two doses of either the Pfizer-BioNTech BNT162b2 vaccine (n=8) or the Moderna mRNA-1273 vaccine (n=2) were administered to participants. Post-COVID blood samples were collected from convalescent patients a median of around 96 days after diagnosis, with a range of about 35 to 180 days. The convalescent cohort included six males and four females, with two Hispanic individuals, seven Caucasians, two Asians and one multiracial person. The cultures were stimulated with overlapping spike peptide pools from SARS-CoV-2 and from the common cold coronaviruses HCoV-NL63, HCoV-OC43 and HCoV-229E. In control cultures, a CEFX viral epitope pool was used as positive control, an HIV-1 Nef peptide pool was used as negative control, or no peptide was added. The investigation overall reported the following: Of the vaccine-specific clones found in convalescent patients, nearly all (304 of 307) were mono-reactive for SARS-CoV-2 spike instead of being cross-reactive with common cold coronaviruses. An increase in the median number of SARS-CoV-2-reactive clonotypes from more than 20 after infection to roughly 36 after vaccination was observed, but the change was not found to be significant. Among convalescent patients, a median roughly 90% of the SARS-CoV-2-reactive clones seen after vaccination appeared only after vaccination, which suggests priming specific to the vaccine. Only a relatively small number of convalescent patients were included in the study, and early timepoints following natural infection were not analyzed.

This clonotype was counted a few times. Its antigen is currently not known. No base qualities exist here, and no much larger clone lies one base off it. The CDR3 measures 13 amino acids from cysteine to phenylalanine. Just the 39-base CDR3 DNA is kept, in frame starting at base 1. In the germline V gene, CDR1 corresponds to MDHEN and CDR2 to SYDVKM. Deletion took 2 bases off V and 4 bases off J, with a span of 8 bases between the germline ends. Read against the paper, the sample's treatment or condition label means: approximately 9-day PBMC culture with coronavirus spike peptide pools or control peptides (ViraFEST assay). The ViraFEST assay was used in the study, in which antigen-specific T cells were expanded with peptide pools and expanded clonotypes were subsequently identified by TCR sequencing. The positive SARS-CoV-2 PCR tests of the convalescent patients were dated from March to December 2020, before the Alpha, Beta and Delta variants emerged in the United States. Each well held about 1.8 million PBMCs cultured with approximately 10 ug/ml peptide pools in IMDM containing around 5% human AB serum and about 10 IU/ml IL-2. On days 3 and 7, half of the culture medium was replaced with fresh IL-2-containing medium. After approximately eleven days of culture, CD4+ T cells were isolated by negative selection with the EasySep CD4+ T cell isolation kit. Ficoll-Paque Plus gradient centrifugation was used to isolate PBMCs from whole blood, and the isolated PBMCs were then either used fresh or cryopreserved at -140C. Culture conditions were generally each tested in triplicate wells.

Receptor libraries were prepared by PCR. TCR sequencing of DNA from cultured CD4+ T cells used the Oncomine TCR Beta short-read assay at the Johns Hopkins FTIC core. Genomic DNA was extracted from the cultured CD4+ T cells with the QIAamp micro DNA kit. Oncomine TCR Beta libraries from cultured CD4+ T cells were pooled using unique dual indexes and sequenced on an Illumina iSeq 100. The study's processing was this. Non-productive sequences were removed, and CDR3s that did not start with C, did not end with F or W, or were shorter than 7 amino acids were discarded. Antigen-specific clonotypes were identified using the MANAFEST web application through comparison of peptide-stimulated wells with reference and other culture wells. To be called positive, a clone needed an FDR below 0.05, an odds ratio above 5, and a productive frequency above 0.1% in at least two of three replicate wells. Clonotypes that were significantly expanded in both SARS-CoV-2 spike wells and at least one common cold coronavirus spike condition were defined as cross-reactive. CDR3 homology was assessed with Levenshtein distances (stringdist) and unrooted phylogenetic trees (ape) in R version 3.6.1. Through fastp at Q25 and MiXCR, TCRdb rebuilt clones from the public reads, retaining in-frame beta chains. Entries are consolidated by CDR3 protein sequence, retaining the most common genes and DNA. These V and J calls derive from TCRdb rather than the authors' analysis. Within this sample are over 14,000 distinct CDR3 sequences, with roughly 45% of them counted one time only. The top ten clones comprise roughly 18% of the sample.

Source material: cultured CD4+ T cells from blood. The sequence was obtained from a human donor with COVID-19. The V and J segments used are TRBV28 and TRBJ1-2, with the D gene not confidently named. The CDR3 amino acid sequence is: CASSLIGFYGYTF. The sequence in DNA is TGTGCCAGCAGTTTAATTGGCTTCTATGGCTACACCTTC.